The entry that follows covers one T cell receptor beta chain sequence. Its antigen is currently not known. No base qualities exist here, and no much larger clone lies one base off it. This sample is part of a study of TIL therapy for anti-PD-1-resistant metastatic lung cancer (dated by TCRdb to the early 2020s). For context, the study as a whole: Among the enrolled patients, the median age was about 52 years (range about 35-75), and the median tumor PD-L1 proportion score was roughly 6%. Most of the cohort had lung adenocarcinoma, a few tumors were EGFR-mutant and two were ALK-rearranged, and half of the patients were current or former smokers. T cell receptor beta sequencing of tumor and peripheral blood was used to follow clonotypes across the tumor, the expanded TIL product and serial blood samples. A median non-synonymous tumor mutation burden of about 1.5 mutations per megabase was determined across the cohort by whole-exome sequencing. The research as a whole found: TIL culture showed high clonal turnover, with many enriched product clones undetected in the baseline tumor, suggesting clonal contraction rather than faithful expansion. Compared with baseline intratumoral T cells, expanded TIL cultures were more clonal and less diverse (median clonality about 5.8% vs 31%, p < 0.0001). The cohort was highly selected, including more treatment-naive, never-smoker and oncogene-addicted patients than is typical, which limits generalizability. The study protocol defined all tumor marker inferences as exploratory.

V lost 6 bases and J lost 8 bases, and the count of bases not matched to a germline gene is 6. The cysteine opens and the phenylalanine closes a CDR3 of 14 amino acids. The read is trimmed to its CDR3 DNA, 42 bases read in frame from base 1. For CDR1 and CDR2, the germline V gene (reference sequence) lists LNHDA and SQIVND. Using bias-controlled multiplex PCR with the immunoSEQ v3 hsTCRB kit, the TCR beta CDR3 regions were amplified from genomic DNA. TCR libraries were sequenced on an Illumina NextSeq 500 to roughly 2 million read pairs for survey level or roughly 4.5-6 million for deep level. On the study's bioinformatics: The immunoSEQ Analyzer software assigned V, D and J genes, filtered out non-productive sequences, and reported clonality. Repertoires were compared by productive Simpson clonality and by the Morisita overlap index of productive TRB rearrangements between infused TIL and blood. TCRdb provides this immuneACCESS table in a form limited to in-frame rearrangements. Some clones are lacking; in checked studies, under half of them reflect an unresolved V gene, and why the rest are absent is not known. V, J and clone size are taken as reported in that table, and D and trimming were inferred from the DNA itself. A total of about 26,000 clones appear in this sample, roughly 69% of them only once. Together, the top ten hold 15% to 20% of the sample.

The sample's time point, from its label and the paper: pre-treatment sample, taken before nivolumab and TIL therapy. Excised metastases, mostly pleural nodules or supraclavicular lymph nodes, were used as baseline tumor samples and were taken from the same resection from which TIL were grown. Tumors were harvested prior to any PD-1/PD-L1 blockade, after which nivolumab was administered to patients, and lymphodepletion, expanded TIL infusion and IL-2 were given to patients who progressed. A phase I trial run at two centers enrolled adults with stage 4 NSCLC between 2017 and January 2020. The samples were obtained from a phase I trial that was single-arm and open-label and tested tumor-infiltrating lymphocyte therapy combined with nivolumab in advanced non-small cell lung cancer. Portions of each resected tumor were snap-frozen in liquid nitrogen and stored at -80 °C. Tumor regions of interest were chosen on H&E sections by laser-capture macrodissection, pulverized into roughly 14 mg aliquots, and extracted with Qiagen Allprep kits.

The rearrangement combines TRBV19 with TRBJ2-1; 11 junctional bases match TRBD1. This clonotype originated in a woman aged 25-85 years with non-small cell lung cancer. The sample was tumor tissue, taken at baseline. The CDR3 is CASRDRGLKHEQFF. At the DNA level, the sequence is TGTGCCAGTAGGGACAGGGGGCTGAAGCATGAGCAGTTCTTC. Extended through the reference TRBV19 and TRBJ2-1 proteins, this CDR3 yields the full variable domain: DGGITQSPKYLFRKEGQNVTLSCEQNLNHDAMYWYRQDPGQGLRLIYYSQIVNDFQKGDIAEGYSVSREKKESFPLTVTSAQKNPTAFYLCASRDRGLKHEQFFGPGTRLTVL.